Presented here are 6 T cell receptor beta chains from one specimen sequenced in a study of cytomegalovirus exposure and HLA in healthy donors. The PCR was carried out with 60 Vbeta primers and 13 Jbeta primers. Measured with immunoSEQ multiplex PCR; TCRdb has only the in-frame clones, and not every one. The repertoire holds around 200,000 clones, with more than 65% as singletons. Sequencing was carried out using PBMCs. The receptors come from a man in his fifties in good health and CMV-seronegative.

The rearrangement uses TRBV5-5 and TRBJ1-1, with D hard to call. CDR3 length: 12 amino acids. The germline V gene has CDR1 SGHKS and CDR2 YYEKEE (reference sequence). Between the trimmed V and J ends, which lost 4 bases and 9 bases, there was a span of 13 bases. The CDR3: CASSHPAGKAFF. The CDR3 DNA follows: TGTGCCAGCAGCCATCCGGCAGGAAAAGCTTTCTTT.

V is TRBV2 and J is TRBJ1-1; a weak D match, TRBD1 (6 bases). Germline loops: CDR1 SNHLY, CDR2 FYNNEI. Trimming took off 6 bases at V and 4 bases at J, with 15 bases between the two ends. The CDR3 runs 14 residues. The CDR3: CASSAQGKSTEAFF. CDR3 nucleotide sequence: TGTGCCAGCAGCGCTCAGGGGAAGAGCACTGAAGCTTTCTTT.

J is TRBJ1-1 and V is TRBV14; TRBD1 might be the D (5 bases). In germline, CDR1 is SGHDN, CDR2 FVKESK. This CDR3 has 12 residues. Trimming left V 5 bases short and J 9 bases short, with 13 bases between. The CDR3, as DNA: TGTGCCAGCAGCACCCACAGGAACCAAGCTTTCTTT. Its protein product is CASSTHRNQAFF.

The chain recombines TRBV7-2 with TRBJ1-1; 9 bases fit TRBD1. V gave up 5 bases and J gave up 11 bases; unmatched junction bases: 12. The CDR3 sequence is 14 residues long. Germline V gives CDR1 SGHTA, CDR2 FQGNSA. The CDR3 here is CASSTQGQGLFAFF. The CDR3 DNA reads TGTGCCAGCAGCACACAGGGACAGGGCTTGTTTGCTTTCTTT.

The rearrangement joins TRBV7-2 to TRBJ1-2; D gene unclear. The CDR3 runs 13 residues. Trimming removed 5 bases at V and 4 bases at J, with 11 bases between. Germline V gene lookup returns CDR1 SGHTA and CDR2 FQGNSA. This CDR3 is CASSPRVPYGYTF. The CDR3 region has the DNA TGTGCCAGCAGCCCTCGAGTTCCCTATGGCTACACCTTC.

CDR3 in amino acids: CASRQAGGPLDTQYF. Written as DNA, the CDR3 is TGTGCCAGCAGGCAAGCGGGGGGGCCGTTGGATACGCAGTATTTT. The chain combines TRBV5-6 with TRBJ2-3, with 10 bases fitting TRBD2. The trim removed 5 bases at V and 6 bases at J, leaving 9 bases unmatched. Germline CDR1 is SGHDT and CDR2 is YYEEEE. This CDR3 comprises 15 residues.